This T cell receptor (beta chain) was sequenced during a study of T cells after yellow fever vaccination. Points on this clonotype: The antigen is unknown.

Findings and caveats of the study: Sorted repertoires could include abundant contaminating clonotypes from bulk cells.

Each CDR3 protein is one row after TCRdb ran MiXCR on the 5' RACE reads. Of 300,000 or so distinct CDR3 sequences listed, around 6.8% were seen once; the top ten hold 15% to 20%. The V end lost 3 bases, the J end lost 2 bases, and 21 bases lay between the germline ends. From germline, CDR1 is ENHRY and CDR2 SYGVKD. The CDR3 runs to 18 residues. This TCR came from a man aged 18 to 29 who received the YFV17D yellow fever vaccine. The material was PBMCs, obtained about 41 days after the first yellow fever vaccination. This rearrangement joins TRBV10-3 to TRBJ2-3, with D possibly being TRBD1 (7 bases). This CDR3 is CAISDQGRQGGTTDTQYF. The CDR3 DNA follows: TGTGCCATCAGTGATCAAGGGCGGCAGGGGGGAACCACAGATACGCAGTATTTT.